This TCR beta chain was recovered during a study of shared clonotypes between healthy human individuals. Points from the study as a whole: Naive subsets generally exceeded memory subsets in estimated richness. Non-shared clonotypes displayed generation probabilities falling below those of clonotypes present in all four donors.

Researchers partitioned CD4+ cells into CD45RA+ naive and CD45RA-negative memory subsets. Sequenced by immunoSEQ multiplex PCR; TCRdb stores in-frame clones only, minus some. The sample yields around 1,100,000 clones, around 77% seen once. Comment on this clone: Antigen: not known.

The TCR was taken from a man aged 18 to 29 in good health. Some clones in this sample may be carry-over from other donors' samples. Material: memory CD4+ T cells from PBMCs. Subset indicated: CD45RA-negative fraction.

This CDR3 is CASSSQGRVPNQPQHF. DNA for the CDR3: TGTGCCAGCAGTTCACAAGGAAGGGTACCAAATCAGCCCCAGCATTTT. The chain is built from TRBV28 and TRBJ1-5; no firm D call. This CDR3 spans 16 amino acids. Germline CDR1 MDHEN, CDR2 SYDVKM. Trimming removed 4 bases at V and 4 bases at J, with 17 bases between.